This T cell receptor (beta chain) was captured in a study of T-cell reconstitution after alpha-beta-depleted transplantation in children (dated by TCRdb to the mid-2010s). Notes on the research overall: Using TCR repertoire profiling, the study quantitatively followed how T-cell immune reconstitution unfolded in children after TCRalphabeta/CD19-depleted allogeneic hematopoietic cell transplantation.

Library preparation was by PCR. The sequencer listed for this sample is Illumina HiSeq 2500. To normalize quantification of the TCRbeta repertoire, the TCR libraries were built with molecular barcoding that relied on unique molecular identifiers. TCRdb reran the public reads through fastp at Q25 and MiXCR, keeping productive beta chains. Rows matching on CDR3 protein sequence are summarized as one entry with the most common DNA and genes. Across this sample there are 230,000 or so distinct CDR3 sequences, with over 9.5% seen only once. The top ten clones comprise approximately 4.7% of the sample. CDR3 length: 16 amino acids, cysteine to phenylalanine. Only CDR3 DNA is held: 48 bases, read in frame from base 1. V is pared back by 5 bases and J by 6 bases, with 23 bases lying between the germline termini. CDR1 and CDR2, looked up from the germline V gene, are SGHRS and YFSETQ. This clonotype was counted only a few times. The antigen this receptor binds is unknown. No much larger clone is present one base from it, and per-base qualities are unavailable.

The TCR comes from a human donor who donated a stem cell graft to a child with SCID. Recombination joined TRBV5-1 with TRBJ1-1; a weak D assignment points to TRBD1 (5 bases agree). The sequencing used PBMCs from the stem cell graft donor, collected from the stem cell graft. The CDR3 corresponds to CASSSAGDARISEAFF. The DNA reads as follows: TGCGCCAGCAGTTCTGCCGGGGACGCCCGTATTTCTGAAGCTTTCTTT.